This TCR beta chain was identified during a study of blood T cells in healthy people across ages. Together with a sample-barcoded 5' primer, a J-beta primer mix was included in a second PCR lasting about 7 to 12 cycles. Every sample gave at least 3 million paired-end reads containing CDR3. From the 5' RACE reads, TCRdb called clonotypes with MiXCR, one entry per CDR3 protein. The data show over 1,500,000 distinct CDR3 sequences, less than 50% seen once. With regard to this clonotype: Its matching antigen is unknown.

Study-wide results and limits: The unknown donor CMV status may have confounded expanded clonotype changes. PBMC samples, being unsorted, prevented any conclusive comparison of naive and antigen-experienced cells.

The people who gave samples were healthy Caucasians from Russia, aged roughly 6 to 95. Sequenced: blood. The sequence derives from a woman aged 40 to 49 in good health.

CDR3 nucleotides: TGTGCCAGCAGCGTAAACCCCGTGGGGGAGCAGTTCTTC. It encodes CASSVNPVGEQFF. The chain employs TRBV7-3 and TRBJ2-1, with no clear D. Germline V gives CDR1 SGHTA, CDR2 FQGTGA. V was trimmed by 5 bases and J by 10 bases, leaving 15 bases between them. The CDR3 contains 13 residues.